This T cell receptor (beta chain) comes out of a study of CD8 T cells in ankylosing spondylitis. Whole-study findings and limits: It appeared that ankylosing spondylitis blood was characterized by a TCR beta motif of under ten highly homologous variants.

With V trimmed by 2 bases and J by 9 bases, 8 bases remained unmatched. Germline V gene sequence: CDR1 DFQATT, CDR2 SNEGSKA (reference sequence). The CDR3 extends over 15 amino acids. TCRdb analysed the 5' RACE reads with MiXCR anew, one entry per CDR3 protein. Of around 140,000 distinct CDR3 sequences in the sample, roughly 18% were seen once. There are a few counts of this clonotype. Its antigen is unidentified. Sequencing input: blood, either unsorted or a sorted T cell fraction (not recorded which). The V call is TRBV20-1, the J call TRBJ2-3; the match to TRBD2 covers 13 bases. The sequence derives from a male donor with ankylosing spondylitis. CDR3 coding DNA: TGCAGTGCTAGACCGGGACTAGCGGGAACTGGGACGCAGTATTTT. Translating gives CSARPGLAGTGTQYF.